This record covers a single T cell receptor beta chain. What it recognizes is unknown. The sample belongs to a study of cytomegalovirus exposure and HLA in healthy donors. Turning to the study itself: About 180 million T cells yielded more than 90 million unique TCR beta sequences in earlier analysis.

Study-wide findings and caveats: Upon later analysis, HLA-associated TCR beta chains proved more clonally expanded than other, equally common chains. Most TCR sequences were rare, but some public TCRs occurred in many donors.

Healthy bone marrow donors made up the cohort. 13 Jbeta primers and 60 Vbeta primers were used for the PCR. Libraries were prepared by immunoSEQ multiplex PCR; TCRdb keeps only in-frame clonotypes and omits some of them. The table includes approximately 140,000 clones, approximately 84% detected once. Germline V gives CDR1 MNHNS, CDR2 SASEGT. V gave up 2 bases and J gave up 9 bases; unmatched junction bases: 11. The CDR3 has 16 amino acids. The sequence came from a woman aged 35 to 49 in good health and CMV-seronegative. The rearrangement uses TRBV6-1 and TRBJ2-1; TRBD2 agrees at 9 bases. Sequencing was carried out using PBMCs. Here the CDR3 reads CASSERGLAGPVEQFF. CDR3 bases: TGTGCCAGCAGTGAAAGGGGGCTAGCGGGACCGGTTGAGCAGTTCTTC.